These 23 T cell receptor beta chains share one sample of origin, sequenced in a study of Graves' ophthalmopathy and Graves' hyperthyroidism. RNA transcripts were the source from which TCR beta CDR3 regions were amplified. HTBI-primed RT-PCR formed the first round, and a multiplex PCR formed the second. TCRdb re-called the multiplex PCR reads through MiXCR, storing one row per CDR3 protein. The sample yields approximately 700,000 distinct CDR3 sequences, under 50% seen once. The sample comprised peripheral blood. These receptors were collected from an adult man with Graves' ophthalmopathy.

This clonotype was observed many times. The chain recombines TRBV7-2 with TRBJ2-2, with 7 bases that match TRBD2. CDR3 length: 15 amino acids. Germline V gene lookup returns CDR1 SGHTA and CDR2 FQGNSA. The V segment lost 6 bases and the J segment 5 bases; nucleotides outside the gene matches: 9. For the CDR3, the DNA is TGTGCCAGCAGTACCGGGACTACTCAGACCGGGGAGCTGTTTTTT. Translation: CASSTGTTQTGELFF. Variable domain in full (rest from reference TRBV7-2 and TRBJ2-2): GAGVSQSPSNKVTEKGKDVELRCDPISGHTALYWYRQSLGQGLEFLIYFQGNSAPDKSGLPSDRFSAERTGGSVSTLTIQRTQQEDSAVYLCASSTGTTQTGELFFGEGSRLTVL.

A few counts support this clonotype. CDR3 amino acids: CAWQRVEGTEAFF. The CDR3 DNA follows: TGTGCCTGGCAGAGGGTAGAGGGCACTGAAGCTTTCTTT. The chain employs TRBV5-6 and TRBJ1-1; D is ambiguous. The ends were cut back, 10 bases at V and 4 bases at J, with 17 bases in the middle. Germline V gene lookup returns CDR1 SGHDT and CDR2 YYEEEE. CDR3 length equals 13 residues.

Comments on this clonotype: This may come from a read error, since a much larger clone is one base off. The chain links TRBV11-1 to TRBJ2-7; 9 bases fit TRBD1. This CDR3 comprises 16 residues. CDR1 is SGHAT and CDR2 is FQDESV in the germline V gene (reference sequence). V shed 3 bases, J shed 6 bases, and the junction held 12 bases outside the gene matches. CDR3 amino acids: CASSFEPGTGTFEQYF. Written as DNA, the CDR3 is TGTGCCAGCAGCTTCGAACCCGGGACAGGGACTTTCGAGCAGTACTTC.

This clonotype was seen just once. This rearrangement joins TRBV11-1 to TRBJ2-7; D gene ambiguous. The J call may not be correct, given that the DNA end is closer to TRBJ2-1. Germline V lookup: CDR1 SGHAT, CDR2 FQDESV (reference sequence). This CDR3 is built from 13 residues. CDR3 nucleotides: TGTGCCAGCAGCTCCGACCAGGTGAGGGAGCAGTTCTTC. Translating it yields CASSSDQVREQFF.

The gene calls are TRBV2 and TRBJ1-5; a possible D gene is TRBD1 (6 bases). The CDR3 is made up of 16 amino acids. V was trimmed by 0 bases and J by 1 base, leaving 10 bases between them. Germline V gene data show CDR1 as SNHLY and CDR2 as FYNNEI. The CDR3 DNA follows: TGTGCCAGCAGTGAAGCAGTGGGGGCGAGCAATCAGCCCCAGCATTTT. Amino acids: CASSEAVGASNQPQHF.

Ten or more counts support this clonotype. This rearrangement joins TRBV19 to TRBJ1-1; D perhaps matches TRBD1 (5 bases). CDR1 LNHDA and CDR2 SQIVND come from the germline V gene (reference sequence). This CDR3 comprises 16 residues. Trimming removed 4 bases from V and 0 bases from J, with 15 bases in between. CDR3 DNA: TGTGCCAGTAGTACCCCAGGCGACAGAATGAACACTGAAGCTTTCTTT. Residues: CASSTPGDRMNTEAFF.

DNA of the CDR3: TGTGCCAATCAGACAGGGGAGCAGTACTTC. This sequence encodes CANQTGEQYF. The rearrangement links TRBV24-1 to TRBJ2-7; the match to TRBD1 covers 7 bases. This CDR3 region has 10 residues. Germline-derived CDR1 and CDR2 are KGHDR and SFDVKD. Trimming removed 11 bases from V and 7 bases from J; junction bases left unmatched: 4.

This chain joins TRBV9 and TRBJ2-7; 7 bases are a match to TRBD2. The germline V gene encodes CDR1 SGDLS and CDR2 YYNGEE. CDR3 length equals 15 residues. Losses at the gene ends were 2 bases for V and 3 bases for J; bases not matched to a gene: 8. Here the CDR3 DNA reads TGTGCCAGCAGCGTCTCCGGGACTAACCACTACGAGCAGTACTTC. Its translation: CASSVSGTNHYEQYF.

This clonotype was recorded a few times. V usage is TRBV12-5 and J usage is TRBJ2-7; 7 bases are shared with TRBD1. V lost 0 bases and J lost 6; bases outside the gene matches: 5. Germline CDR1 reads LGHNT; CDR2 reads FRNRAP. CDR3 length: 14 amino acids. DNA of the CDR3: TGTGCTAGTGGTTTGGTAGGGCCAGGGGGCGAGCAGTACTTC. It yields the protein CASGLVGPGGEQYF.

Many counts were recorded for this clonotype. The chain couples TRBV7-9 to TRBJ2-7; 10 positions agree with TRBD1. This CDR3 is 16 amino acids long. Germline V CDR1 and CDR2: SEHNR, FQNEAQ (reference sequence). V dropped 1 base and J dropped 3; count of bases not matched to a gene: 6. CDR3 sequence (DNA): TGTGCCAGCAGCTTAGACCGGGACAGGGGTGGCTACGAGCAGTACTTC. Translated, it gives CASSLDRDRGGYEQYF. Filled out from reference TRBV7-9 and TRBJ2-7, the complete variable domain reads DTGVSQNPRHKITKRGQNVTFRCDPISEHNRLYWYRQTLGQGPEFLTYFQNEAQLEKSRLLSDRFSAERPKGSFSTLEIQRTEQGDSAMYLCASSLDRDRGGYEQYFGPGTRLTVT.

Concerning this clonotype itself: This sequence may be a read error, since a much larger clone differs from it by one base. This chain connects TRBV5-1 to TRBJ2-5; the match to TRBD2 covers 8 bases. The CDR3 totals 15 residues. Looked up from germline, CDR1 is SGHRS and CDR2 is YFSETQ. The ends lost 0 bases at V and 2 bases at J; junction bases unmatched: 3. The CDR3 coding sequence is TGCGCCAGCAGCTTGGGGGCTAGCGGGCAAGAGACCCAGTACTTC. This sequence encodes CASSLGASGQETQYF.

This clonotype was seen ten or more times. This chain connects TRBV7-6 to TRBJ2-7; 9 bases agree with TRBD2. Germline assignment: CDR1 SGHVS and CDR2 FNYEAQ. This CDR3 contains 15 residues. The junction had 6 bases not matched to a gene; V was cut back by 3 bases and J by 3 bases. For the CDR3, the DNA is TGTGCCAGCAGCTTGGGTAGCGGGAGTCGCTACGAGCAGTACTTC. Translation gives CASSLGSGSRYEQYF. Filled out from reference TRBV7-6 and TRBJ2-7, the complete variable domain reads GAGVSQSPRYKVTKRGQDVALRCDPISGHVSLYWYRQALGQGPEFLTYFNYEAQQDKSGLPNDRFSAERPEGSISTLTIQRTEQRDSAMYRCASSLGSGSRYEQYFGPGTRLTVT.

This clonotype was recorded many times. The chain couples TRBV29-1 to TRBJ1-1, with D unclear. V lost 0 bases and J 1 base, leaving 15 bases between the germline ends. Per germline, CDR1 SQVTM and CDR2 ANQGSEA. This CDR3 contains 16 residues. DNA for the CDR3: TGCAGCGTTGAAGATTGGAGGGCCAGGACGAACACTGAAGCTTTCTTT. Translation: CSVEDWRARTNTEAFF. Drawing the rest from reference TRBV29-1 and TRBJ1-1, the complete variable domain is SAVISQKPSRDICQRGTSLTIQCQVDSQVTMMFWYRQQPGQSLTLIATANQGSEATYESGFVIDKFPISRPNLTFSTLTVSNMSPEDSSIYLCSVEDWRARTNTEAFFGQGTRLTVV.

The V gene is TRBV29-1, the J gene TRBJ1-2; the D gene is possibly TRBD1 (5 bases). V was cut by 8 bases and J by 8 bases, with 18 bases left in between. The CDR3 has 12 residues. In germline, CDR1 is SQVTM, CDR2 ANQGSEA. The CDR3 spells CSSPPGGIGYTF. Here the CDR3 DNA reads TGCAGCTCACCCCCCGGGGGGATCGGCTACACCTTC.

This chain uses TRBV25-1 with TRBJ2-2; 9 bases are shared with TRBD2. V was pared by 6 bases and J by 2 bases, with 13 bases of the junction left unmatched. Germline values: CDR1 MGHDK, CDR2 SYGVNS. The CDR3 totals 18 residues. CDR3 in amino acids: CASSVGLAGRANTGELFF. CDR3 coding DNA: TGTGCCAGCAGCGTAGGTCTAGCGGGGAGAGCAAACACCGGGGAGCTGTTTTTT.

This rearrangement joins TRBV9 to TRBJ2-7; TRBD2 might be the D (6 bases). Per the germline V gene, CDR1 is SGDLS and CDR2 is YYNGEE. V was clipped by 0 bases and J by 2 bases, with 18 bases between them. This CDR3 comprises 17 residues. In nucleotides, the CDR3 is TGTGCCAGCAGCGTAGCCTTCACAGTGGAGGGTACCTACGAGCAGTACTTC. This gives the protein CASSVAFTVEGTYEQYF.

The V call is TRBV2, the J call TRBJ2-5; 8 bases fit TRBD1. V gave up 8 bases and J gave up 3 bases; unmatched junction bases: 11. CDR3 length: 15 residues. Per the germline V gene, CDR1 is SNHLY and CDR2 is FYNNEI. The CDR3 coding sequence is TGTGCCAGCGTGGGCAGGGGGCTCGTCAAAGAGACCCAGTACTTC. This sequence encodes CASVGRGLVKETQYF.

The V call is TRBV29-1, the J call TRBJ2-5; D possibly corresponds to TRBD2 (5 bases). Trimming stripped 8 bases from V and 4 bases from J, with 11 bases between. Germline-derived CDR1 and CDR2 are SQVTM and ANQGSEA. This CDR3 is 11 amino acids long. CDR3 sequence: CSFVAGETQYF. The CDR3 region has the DNA TGCAGCTTCGTGGCGGGAGAGACCCAGTACTTC.

In this sample, this clonotype turned up many times. The chain joins TRBV29-1 to TRBJ2-6; TRBD2 agrees at 10 bases. The CDR3 runs to 16 residues. Germline CDR1 is SQVTM and CDR2 is ANQGSEA. J was trimmed by 0 bases and V by 6 bases; bases with no gene match: 5. CDR3 region: CSVSPSGGSGANVLTF. CDR3 DNA: TGCAGCGTGAGCCCTAGCGGGGGCTCTGGGGCCAACGTCCTGACTTTC.

The chain employs TRBV30 and TRBJ1-2, with TRBD1 matching 8 bases. Germline values: CDR1 GTSNPN, CDR2 SVGIG (reference sequence). There are 14 residues in the CDR3. V dropped 1 base and J dropped 7; count of bases not matched to a gene: 8. CDR3 nucleotides: TGTGCCTGGAGTGCCTCGGACAGGGTTGGTGGCTACACCTTC. The encoded protein is CAWSASDRVGGYTF.

This clonotype was counted many times. This chain joins TRBV7-8 and TRBJ1-1; 8 nucleotides match TRBD1. The germline CDR1 and CDR2 sequences are SGHVS and FQNEAQ. CDR3 size: 16 residues. Trimming at V came to 5 bases and at J to 1 base, leaving 9 bases not matched to a gene. The CDR3 DNA sequence: TGTGCCAGCAGCGTCGGACAGGGTAGGACGAACACTGAAGCTTTCTTT. This translates into CASSVGQGRTNTEAFF. Full variable domain (missing parts from reference TRBV7-8 and TRBJ1-1): GAGVSQSPRYKVAKRGQDVALRCDPISGHVSLFWYQQALGQGPEFLTYFQNEAQLDKSGLPSDRFFAERPEGSVSTLKIQRTQQEDSAVYLCASSVGQGRTNTEAFFGQGTRLTVV.

This chain uses TRBV11-2 with TRBJ2-6; 8 bases match TRBD1. The J segment lost 0 bases and the V segment lost 2 bases, leaving 18 bases of the junction unmatched. CDR1 SGHAT and CDR2 FQNNGV come from the germline V gene. The CDR3 runs to 22 residues. The CDR3 DNA reads as TGTGCCAGCAGCTTAAGGCAGGGGGCGGGCGACTCCCTAAGCTCTGGGGCCAACGTCCTGACTTTC. This encodes CASSLRQGAGDSLSSGANVLTF.

The chain uses TRBV12-3 or TRBV12-4 and TRBJ1-1; D may be TRBD1 (6 bases). The CDR3 contains 15 residues. Trimming stripped 5 bases from V and 0 bases from J, with 13 bases between. CDR3 sequence: CASSALGGMNTEAFF. Here the CDR3 DNA reads TGTGCCAGCAGTGCCCTAGGGGGTATGAACACTGAAGCTTTCTTT.